The 21 T cell receptor beta chains below were found in one sample sequenced in a study of blood T cell repertoires in COVID-19. Data came from immunoSEQ multiplex PCR; TCRdb stores just in-frame clones and leaves some out. In the table there are approximately 140,000 clones, roughly 80% of which are singletons. Sequencing was carried out using peripheral blood. These receptors were taken from an older man with acute or convalescent COVID-19.

The genes are TRBV13 and TRBJ1-1, with D uncertain. This CDR3 has 13 amino acids. V was cut by 3 bases and J by 5 bases, with 10 bases left in between. Germline-derived CDR1 and CDR2 are PRHDT and FYEKMQ (reference sequence). Written as DNA, the CDR3 is TGTGCCAGCAGCTTCATAACTCGAACTGAAGCTTTCTTT. It yields the protein CASSFITRTEAFF.

V gene TRBV21-1 combines with J gene TRBJ2-7; TRBD2 reflects the table's D call only, with no check against the DNA. TRBV21-1 is marked as a pseudogene. The CDR3 spans 15 residues. The CDR3 sequence: CASSNSGGASYEQYF. DNA for the CDR3: TGTGCCAGCAGCAACTCGGGGGGGGCGTCCTACGAGCAGTACTTC.

This rearrangement joins TRBV19 to TRBJ1-4, with 9 bases fitting TRBD1. With V trimmed by 8 bases and J by 3 bases, 10 bases remained unmatched. This CDR3 spans 16 amino acids. Germline CDR1 is LNHDA and CDR2 is SQIVND (reference sequence). The CDR3 sequence is CASWDRASGANEKLFF. The CDR3 nucleotides are TGTGCCAGTTGGGACAGGGCAAGCGGGGCTAATGAAAAACTGTTTTTT.

This clone has only one observation. This chain connects TRBV10-3 to TRBJ1-4; D perhaps matches TRBD1 (5 bases). Germline-derived CDR1 and CDR2 are ENHRY and SYGVKD. The CDR3 covers 15 residues. Trimming left V 2 bases short and J 4 bases short, with 11 bases between. CDR3 nucleotide sequence: TGTGCCATCAGTGAGCCGACAGTCCATAATGAAAAACTGTTTTTT. Residues: CAISEPTVHNEKLFF.

V is TRBV3-1 (or the pseudogene TRBV3-2) and J is TRBJ2-1; D is ambiguous. The CDR3 loop spans 13 amino acids. Trimming pared 1 base from V and 8 bases from J, leaving 9 bases between. Germline V gives CDR1 LGHDT, CDR2 YNNKEL (reference sequence). The CDR3 region is CASSQGRLDEQFF. The CDR3 DNA reads TGTGCCAGCAGCCAAGGTAGACTCGATGAGCAGTTCTTC.

J is TRBJ1-4 and V is TRBV7-9, with D unclear. The CDR3 extends over 14 amino acids. V lost 3 bases to trimming and J lost 8 bases, with 13 bases between them. CDR1 is SEHNR, CDR2 FQNEAQ, per germline (reference sequence). CDR3 amino acids: CASSFSGGGEKLFF. The CDR3 DNA follows: TGTGCCAGCAGCTTTTCAGGTGGAGGGGAAAAACTGTTTTTT.

CDR3: CACSLGIQETQYF. The CDR3, as DNA: TGTGCCTGCAGCCTCGGGATCCAAGAGACCCAGTACTTC. The chain uses TRBV30 and TRBJ2-5; possibly TRBD2 for D (5 bases). CDR3 length: 13 residues. Germline V gene lookup returns CDR1 GTSNPN and CDR2 SVGIG (reference sequence). With 6 bases removed from V and 1 base from J, the gap between germline ends came to 12 bases. Looking up the rest from reference TRBV30 and TRBJ2-5 gives the full variable domain: SQTIHQWPATLVQPVGSPLSLECTVEGTSNPNLYWYRQAAGRGLQLLFYSVGIGQISSEVPQNLSASRPQDRQFILSSKKLLLSDSGFYLCACSLGIQETQYFGPGTRLLVL.

This clone was picked up a small number of times. The chain joins TRBV6-5 to TRBJ1-2, with unresolved D. Per germline, CDR1 MNHEY and CDR2 SVGAGI. The CDR3 is 13 residues long. With 7 bases removed from V and 6 bases from J, the gap between germline ends came to 15 bases. The CDR3 loop reads CASTTTDSNGYTF. The CDR3 DNA reads as TGTGCCAGCACTACTACGGACTCGAATGGCTACACCTTC.

A single count supports this clone. This rearrangement joins TRBV10-3 to TRBJ2-3, with a weak D call TRBD1 (5 bases). Germline V lookup: CDR1 ENHRY, CDR2 SYGVKD. V was pared by 0 bases and J by 4 bases, with 11 bases between. CDR3 size: 15 residues. CDR3: CAISESTQGADTQYF. In DNA form, the CDR3 reads TGTGCCATCAGTGAGTCGACCCAGGGCGCAGATACGCAGTATTTT.

The CDR3 loop reads CASSQGVGGFTDTQYF. The CDR3 coding sequence is TGTGCCAGCAGCCAAGGGGTGGGAGGTTTCACAGATACGCAGTATTTT. The J gene is TRBJ2-3, the V gene TRBV2; TRBD2 might be the D (6 bases). Looked up from germline, CDR1 is SNHLY and CDR2 is FYNNEI. Trimming took 6 bases from V and 2 from J, leaving 18 bases between them. This CDR3 is built from 16 residues. Using reference TRBV2 and TRBJ2-3 for the parts outside the CDR3, the full variable domain is EPEVTQTPSHQVTQMGQEVILRCVPISNHLYFYWYRQILGQKVEFLVSFYNNEISEKSEIFDDQFSVERPDGSNFTLKIRSTKLEDSAMYFCASSQGVGGFTDTQYFGPGTRLTVL.

The chain joins TRBV9 to TRBJ1-2; 9 bases line up with TRBD1. CDR1 and CDR2 from the germline V gene are SGDLS and YYNGEE. The CDR3 runs 15 residues. V was clipped by 3 bases and J by 8 bases; unmatched bases: 11. CDR3 amino acids: CASSEGQGLGEGYTF. CDR3 nucleotide sequence: TGTGCCAGCAGCGAGGGACAGGGCCTCGGTGAGGGCTACACCTTC.

The sample holds one count of this clone. This chain joins TRBV6-2 or TRBV6-3 and TRBJ1-1, with 7 bases identical to TRBD1. The CDR3 loop spans 15 amino acids. The germline V gene encodes CDR1 MNHEY and CDR2 SVGEGT. V dropped 6 bases and J dropped 4; count of bases not matched to a gene: 11. CDR3 coding DNA: TGTGCCAGCAGCCCGCCCCGACAGGGACGCACTGAAGCTTTCTTT. Translated: CASSPPRQGRTEAFF.

The V gene is TRBV6-5, the J gene TRBJ1-6; no reliable D call. The CDR3 is made up of 13 amino acids. V was shortened by 5 bases and J by 11 bases, with 13 bases between the two germline ends. Germline CDR1 MNHEY, CDR2 SVGAGI. This CDR3 reads CASSPGSTPPLHF. In nucleotides, the CDR3 is TGTGCCAGCAGTCCGGGGAGCACTCCACCCCTCCACTTT.

The V call is TRBV29-1, the J call TRBJ1-1, with D possibly matching TRBD1 (5 bases). Trimming removed 4 bases at V and 1 base at J, with 13 bases between. CDR1 is SQVTM and CDR2 is ANQGSEA in the germline V gene. The CDR3 contains 14 residues. This CDR3 is CSVVPRGTNTEAFF. CDR3 DNA sequence: TGCAGCGTTGTCCCGCGGGGGACGAACACTGAAGCTTTCTTT.

The J gene is TRBJ2-1, the V gene TRBV18; 15 nucleotides agree with TRBD2. The germline gives CDR1 KGHSH, CDR2 LQKENI. The ends lost 6 bases at V and 5 bases at J; junction bases unmatched: 8. CDR3 length: 17 residues. The CDR3 DNA reads as TGTGCCAGCTCCCGGACTAGCGGGGGGGCCGTCGACAATGAGCAGTTCTTC. Amino acids: CASSRTSGGAVDNEQFF.

The chain uses TRBV21-1 and TRBJ1-2; the D call of TRBD1 is as the table states it, not checked on the DNA. TRBV21-1 corresponds to a pseudogene. CDR3 size: 15 residues. CDR3 region: CASPSSWTGHYGYTF. In nucleotides, the CDR3 is TGTGCCAGCCCCTCCTCCTGGACAGGGCACTATGGCTACACCTTC.

The V gene is TRBV3-1 (or the pseudogene TRBV3-2), the J gene TRBJ1-1; the match to TRBD1 covers 8 bases. The junction had 10 bases not matched to a gene; V was cut back by 6 bases and J by 4 bases. The CDR3 covers 15 residues. From germline, CDR1 is LGHDT and CDR2 YNNKEL (reference sequence). The CDR3 sequence is CASRPQGVRGTEAFF. The CDR3 coding sequence is TGTGCCAGCAGACCACAGGGGGTAAGGGGCACTGAAGCTTTCTTT.

This rearrangement joins TRBV5-1 to TRBJ2-5; the match to TRBD1 covers 9 bases. This CDR3 spans 16 amino acids. The germline V gene has CDR1 SGHRS and CDR2 YFSETQ. V shed 3 bases and J 0 bases; nucleotides not matched to a gene: 6. CDR3 sequence: CASSSGQGTYQETQYF. CDR3 nucleotides: TGCGCCAGCAGCTCCGGACAGGGGACATACCAAGAGACCCAGTACTTC.

In its sample, this clone was seen once. The J gene is TRBJ1-1, the V gene TRBV18; perhaps TRBD1 as D (6 bases). V gave up 4 bases and J gave up 3 bases, with 6 bases separating them. Germline V gives CDR1 KGHSH, CDR2 LQKENI. The CDR3 is 12 amino acids. CDR3 sequence: CASSQGDTEAFF. CDR3 DNA sequence: TGTGCCAGCTCACAGGGGGACACTGAAGCTTTCTTT.

This rearrangement joins TRBV2 to TRBJ1-4; 8 nucleotides line up with TRBD1. CDR1 is SNHLY and CDR2 is FYNNEI in the germline V gene. Unmatched junction bases numbered 10, after V lost 5 bases and J lost 8 bases. CDR3 size: 15 residues. CDR3 region: CASSQQTGAGEKLFF. For the CDR3, the DNA is TGTGCCAGCAGTCAACAGACAGGGGCGGGGGAAAAACTGTTTTTT.

V is TRBV10-2 and J is TRBJ1-5; 7 bases map to TRBD1. The length of the CDR3 is 14 residues. CDR1 and CDR2 from the germline V gene are WSHSY and SAAADI. The ends lost 6 bases at V and 3 bases at J; junction bases unmatched: 5. The CDR3 loop is CASRSGGNNQPQHF. The CDR3 DNA reads as TGCGCCAGCAGATCAGGGGGAAACAATCAGCCCCAGCATTTT.